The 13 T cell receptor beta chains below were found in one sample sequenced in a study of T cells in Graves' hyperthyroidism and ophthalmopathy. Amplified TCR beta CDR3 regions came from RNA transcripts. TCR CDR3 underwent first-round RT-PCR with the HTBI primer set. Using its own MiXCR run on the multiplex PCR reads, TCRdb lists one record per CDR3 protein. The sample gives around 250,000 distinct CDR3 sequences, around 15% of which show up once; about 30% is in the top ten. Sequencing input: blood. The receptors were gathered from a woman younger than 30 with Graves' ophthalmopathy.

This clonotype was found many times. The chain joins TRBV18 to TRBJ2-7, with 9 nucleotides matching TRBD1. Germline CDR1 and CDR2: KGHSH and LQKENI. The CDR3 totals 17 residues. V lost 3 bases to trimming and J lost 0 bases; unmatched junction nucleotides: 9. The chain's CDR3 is CASSPSTGGPFSYEQYF. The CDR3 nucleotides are TGTGCCAGCTCACCTTCTACAGGGGGCCCTTTCTCCTACGAGCAGTACTTC.

The CDR3 DNA reads TGCGCCAGCAGTGAGTCCGGGGGAACTGGAAACACCATATATTTT. As protein: CASSESGGTGNTIYF. The V and J genes are TRBV10-1 and TRBJ1-3; possibly TRBD1 for D (5 bases). The CDR3 totals 15 residues. In germline, CDR1 is WNHNN, CDR2 SYGVQD (reference sequence). V lost 0 bases, J lost 2 bases, and 8 bases lay in between.

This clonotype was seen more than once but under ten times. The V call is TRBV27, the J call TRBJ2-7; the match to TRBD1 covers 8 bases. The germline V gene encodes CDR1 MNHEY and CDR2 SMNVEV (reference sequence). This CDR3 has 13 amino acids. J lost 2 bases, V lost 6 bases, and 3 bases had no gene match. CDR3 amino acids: CASRTGAPYEQYF. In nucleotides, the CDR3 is TGTGCCAGCAGGACAGGGGCCCCCTACGAGCAGTACTTC.

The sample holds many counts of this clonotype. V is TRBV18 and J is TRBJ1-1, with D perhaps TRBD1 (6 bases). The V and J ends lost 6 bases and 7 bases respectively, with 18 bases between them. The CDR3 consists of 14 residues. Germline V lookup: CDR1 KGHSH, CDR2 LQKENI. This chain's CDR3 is CASSLQSGTHEAFF. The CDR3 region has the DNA TGTGCCAGCTCGCTGCAGTCCGGGACACATGAAGCTTTCTTT.

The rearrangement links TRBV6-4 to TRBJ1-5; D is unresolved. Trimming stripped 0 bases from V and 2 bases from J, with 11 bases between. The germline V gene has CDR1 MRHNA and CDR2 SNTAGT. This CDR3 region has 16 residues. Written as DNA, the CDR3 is TGTGCCAGCAGTGACTCCCGGGATATCGGCAATCAGCCCCAGCATTTT. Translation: CASSDSRDIGNQPQHF.

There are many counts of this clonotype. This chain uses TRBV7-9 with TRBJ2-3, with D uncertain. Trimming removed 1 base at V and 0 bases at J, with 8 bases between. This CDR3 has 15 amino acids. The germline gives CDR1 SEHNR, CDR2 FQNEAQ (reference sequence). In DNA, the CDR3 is TGTGCCAGCAGCTTAGGAGCCTTTAGCACAGATACGCAGTATTTT. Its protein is CASSLGAFSTDTQYF.

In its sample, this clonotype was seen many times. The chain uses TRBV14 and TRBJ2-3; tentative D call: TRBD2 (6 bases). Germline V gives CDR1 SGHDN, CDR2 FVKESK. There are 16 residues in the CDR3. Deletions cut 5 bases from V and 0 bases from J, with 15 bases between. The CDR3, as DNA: TGTGCCAGCAGCGGACATCTGGACTATAGCACAGATACGCAGTATTTT. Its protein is CASSGHLDYSTDTQYF.

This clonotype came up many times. The CDR3 coding sequence is TGTGCCAGCAGACACGACAGGGGAGGTGTCTATGAGCAGTTCTTC. The encoded protein is CASRHDRGGVYEQFF. This sequence joins TRBV5-5 and TRBJ2-1, with 8 bases fitting TRBD1. Trimming cost V 5 bases and J 8 bases; bases outside gene matches: 12. Germline V gene lookup returns CDR1 SGHKS and CDR2 YYEKEE (reference sequence). The CDR3 contains 15 residues.

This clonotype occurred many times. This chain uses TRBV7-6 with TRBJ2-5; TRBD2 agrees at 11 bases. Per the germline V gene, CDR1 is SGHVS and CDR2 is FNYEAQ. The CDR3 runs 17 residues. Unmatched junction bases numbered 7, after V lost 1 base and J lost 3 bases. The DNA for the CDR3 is TGTGCCAGCAGCTTAGGGGCTAGCGGGAGGAGTGAAGAGACCCAGTACTTC. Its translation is CASSLGASGRSEETQYF.

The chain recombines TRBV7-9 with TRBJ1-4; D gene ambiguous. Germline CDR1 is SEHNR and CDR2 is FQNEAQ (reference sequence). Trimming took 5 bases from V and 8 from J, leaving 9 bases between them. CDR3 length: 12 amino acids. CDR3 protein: CASSLRREKLFF. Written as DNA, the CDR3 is TGTGCCAGCAGCCTGAGACGGGAAAAACTGTTTTTT.

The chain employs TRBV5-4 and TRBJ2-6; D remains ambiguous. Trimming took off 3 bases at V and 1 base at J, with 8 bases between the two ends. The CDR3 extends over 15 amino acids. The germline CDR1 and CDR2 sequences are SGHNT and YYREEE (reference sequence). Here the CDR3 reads CASSSKGSGANVLTF. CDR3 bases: TGTGCCAGCAGCTCAAAGGGTTCTGGGGCCAACGTCCTGACTTTC. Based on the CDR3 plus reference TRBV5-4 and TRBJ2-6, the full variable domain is ETGVTQSPTHLIKTRGQQVTLRCSSQSGHNTVSWYQQALGQGPQFIFQYYREEENGRGNFPPRFSGLQFPNYSSELNVNALELDDSALYLCASSSKGSGANVLTFGAGSRLTVL.

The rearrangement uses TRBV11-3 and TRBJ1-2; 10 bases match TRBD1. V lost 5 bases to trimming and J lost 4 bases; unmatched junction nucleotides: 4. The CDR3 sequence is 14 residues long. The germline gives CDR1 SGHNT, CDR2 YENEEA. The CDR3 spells CASSHGTGVYGYTF. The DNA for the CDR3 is TGTGCCAGCAGCCACGGGACAGGGGTCTATGGCTACACCTTC.

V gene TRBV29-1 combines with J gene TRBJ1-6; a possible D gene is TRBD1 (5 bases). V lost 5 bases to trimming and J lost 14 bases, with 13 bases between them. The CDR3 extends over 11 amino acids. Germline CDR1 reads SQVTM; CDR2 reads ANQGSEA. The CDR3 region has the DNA TGCAGCGTTCTCCGGCGGGGGTCCCTCCACTTT. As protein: CSVLRRGSLHF.